This TCR beta chain was identified in a study of blood T cell repertoires in COVID-19. Across the study: There were acute and convalescent COVID-19 samples, and they came from the United States, Italy and Spain. The analysed material was cDNA or gDNA that came from T cells, B-cell-depleted T cells, or PBMCs.

As handled by the study authors: It was from reference gene primer amplification that nucleated cell counts were estimated. Measured with immunoSEQ multiplex PCR; TCRdb has only the in-frame clones, and not every one. D and trimming come from the DNA, and the V and J calls and clone size come from that table. Altogether 75,000 to 100,000 clones are present, 65% to 85% being singletons, with the ten largest covering roughly 10%. The germline V gene encodes CDR1 WNHNN and CDR2 SYGVQD (reference sequence). The CDR3 runs to 16 residues. V lost 9 bases to trimming and J lost 7 bases; unmatched junction nucleotides: 20.

The sequence came from a woman older than 75 with acute or convalescent COVID-19. Sequenced input: peripheral blood. The gene calls are TRBV10-1 and TRBJ1-2; TRBD1 matches 7 bases. The CDR3 sequence is CARKPTRTGLYGGYTF. The CDR3 DNA follows: TGCGCCAGGAAGCCGACAAGGACAGGCTTGTATGGTGGCTACACCTTC.